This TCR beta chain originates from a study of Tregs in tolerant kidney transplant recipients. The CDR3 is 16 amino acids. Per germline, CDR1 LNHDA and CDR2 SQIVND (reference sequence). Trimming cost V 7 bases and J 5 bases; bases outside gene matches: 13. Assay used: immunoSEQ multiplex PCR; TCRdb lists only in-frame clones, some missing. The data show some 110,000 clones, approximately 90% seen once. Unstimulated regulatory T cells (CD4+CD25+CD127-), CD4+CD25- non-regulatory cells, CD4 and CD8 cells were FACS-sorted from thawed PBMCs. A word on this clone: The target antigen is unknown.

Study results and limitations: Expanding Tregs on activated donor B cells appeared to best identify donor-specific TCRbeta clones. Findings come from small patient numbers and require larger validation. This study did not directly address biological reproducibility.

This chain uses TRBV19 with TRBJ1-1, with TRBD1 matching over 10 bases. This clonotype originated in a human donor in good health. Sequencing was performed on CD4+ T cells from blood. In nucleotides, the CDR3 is TGTGCCAGTATCCCCTCCGACAGGGGGCGATGGACTGAAGCTTTCTTT. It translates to CASIPSDRGRWTEAFF.